The 9 T cell receptor beta chains presented below share a single source sample, sequenced in a study of cytomegalovirus exposure and HLA in healthy donors. TCRdb's copy holds only in-frame clones and misses some; the assay was immunoSEQ multiplex PCR. The table records 350,000 or so clones, 70% to 90% of them present only once. Material for sequencing was PBMCs. Every receptor here comes from a young woman in good health and CMV-seronegative.

The chain has TRBV6-5 and TRBJ2-7; 8 positions agree with TRBD1. This CDR3 is built from 14 residues. J was trimmed by 2 bases and V by 4 bases; bases with no gene match: 4. Germline lookup yields CDR1 MNHEY and CDR2 SVGAGI. In DNA form, the CDR3 reads TGTGCCAGCAGTTCCGGGACAGGACCCTACGAGCAGTACTTC. Translation gives CASSSGTGPYEQYF.

This clone was counted once. CDR3 sequence reads: CASSLEPGGETQYF. The DNA of the CDR3 is TGTGCCAGCAGCTTAGAGCCCGGGGGGGAGACCCAGTACTTC. V and J are TRBV11-2 and TRBJ2-5; 7 nucleotides line up with TRBD2. The V and J ends lost 0 bases and 5 bases, in that order; junction bases with no gene match: 3. There are 14 residues in the CDR3. The germline gives CDR1 SGHAT, CDR2 FQNNGV.

Points on this clone: This sample includes further DNA sequences coding for the same CDR3. The chain combines TRBV9 with TRBJ2-7, with 7 bases lining up with TRBD2. The germline CDR1 and CDR2 sequences are SGDLS and YYNGEE. CDR3 length equals 14 residues. J gave up 3 bases and V 0 bases, and 3 bases lay outside the gene matches. In nucleotides, the CDR3 is TGTGCCAGCAGCGTAGGTCTAGCGGACTACGAGCAGTACTTC. This codes for CASSVGLADYEQYF.

The chain joins TRBV5-1 to TRBJ2-7; 10 bases align to TRBD1. The CDR3 sequence is 14 residues long. Unmatched junction bases numbered 4, after V lost 5 bases and J lost 2 bases. Per germline, CDR1 SGHRS and CDR2 YFSETQ. CDR3 in amino acids: CASSGTGDAYEQYF. CDR3 DNA sequence: TGCGCCAGCAGTGGGACAGGGGATGCCTACGAGCAGTACTTC.

The chain is built from TRBV7-3 and TRBJ2-5; the match to TRBD2 covers 11 bases. CDR3 length: 14 residues. Germline V gene data show CDR1 as SGHTA and CDR2 as FQGTGA. J was trimmed by 3 bases and V by 5 bases; bases with no gene match: 2. The CDR3 DNA reads TGTGCCAGCAGCCCGACTAGCGGGGAAGAGACCCAGTACTTC. It translates to CASSPTSGEETQYF.

V gene TRBV2 combines with J gene TRBJ1-5; TRBD1 agrees at 7 bases. CDR1 is SNHLY and CDR2 is FYNNEI in the germline V gene. The trim removed 6 bases at V and 1 base at J, leaving 6 bases unmatched. The CDR3 runs to 15 residues. Written as DNA, the CDR3 is TGTGCCAGCAGGAACAGGGGCCCAAGCAATCAGCCCCAGCATTTT. Translating gives CASRNRGPSNQPQHF.

The chain has TRBV14 and TRBJ1-1; D remains unclear. This CDR3 region has 13 residues. Trimming stripped 4 bases from V and 4 bases from J, with 10 bases between. CDR1 SGHDN and CDR2 FVKESK come from the germline V gene. CDR3 DNA sequence: TGTGCCAGCAGCCCCCGTACGGGCACTGAAGCTTTCTTT. Translating it yields CASSPRTGTEAFF.

V usage is TRBV6-5 and J usage is TRBJ2-1; weak D call: TRBD1 (6 bases). In germline, CDR1 is MNHEY, CDR2 SVGAGI. This CDR3 has 15 amino acids. V dropped 5 bases and J dropped 2 bases, with 13 bases sitting between them. The CDR3 DNA is TGTGCCAGCAGTCCGGACAGCTTGGCCTACAATGAGCAGTTCTTC. Translation gives CASSPDSLAYNEQFF.

The chain joins TRBV5-4 to TRBJ2-2, with 7 bases matching TRBD2. CDR3 length: 17 residues. CDR1 and CDR2 (germline): SGHNT, YYREEE (reference sequence). V lost 0 bases to trimming and J lost 5 bases; unmatched junction nucleotides: 10. The CDR3 reads CASSLAAAGAVTGELFF. The CDR3 region has the DNA TGTGCCAGCAGCTTGGCCGCGGCGGGAGCCGTTACCGGGGAGCTGTTTTTT.